The source of this T cell receptor (beta chain) is a study of T cells after yellow fever vaccination. In TCRdb, the 5' RACE reads were re-called with MiXCR into one record per CDR3 protein. This sample has a few hundred thousand distinct CDR3 sequences, with more than 3% found just once. Trimming at V came to 5 bases and at J to 5 bases, leaving 8 bases not matched to a gene. The CDR3 runs to 15 residues. This clonotype came up a few times. This chain connects TRBV12-3 or TRBV12-4 to TRBJ2-1, with 8 bases identical to TRBD1. This clonotype was sampled from a man younger than 35 who received the YFV17D yellow fever vaccine. The source was PBMCs, collected on the day of the yellow fever booster vaccination. The CDR3 nucleotides are TGTGCCAGCAGTCCGGGACAGGTAAACAACAATGAGCAGTTCTTC. Translating it yields CASSPGQVNNNEQFF.